These T cell receptor beta chains were read from a single sample in a study of cytomegalovirus exposure and HLA in healthy donors. This table comes from immunoSEQ multiplex PCR, and its TCRdb copy is limited to in-frame clones, with some not included. Altogether more than 150,000 clones are present, roughly 87% being singletons, with the ten largest covering 0.2% to 0.3%. Sequencing used PBMCs. The receptors were sampled from a girl under three years old in good health and CMV-seronegative. Both conserved end residues are part of each CDR3. Clone size is stated in some rows and not others, as once, few, many or a class when expanded.

clone_size,cdr3_length,j_call,v_call,cdr3_aa
.,12,TRBJ2-3,TRBV19,CATTRGGDTQYF
.,14,TRBJ1-1,TRBV30,CAWRDSPSNTEAFF
.,15,TRBJ2-7,TRBV4-1,CASSPDGQGAGEQYF
once,13,TRBJ2-7,TRBV7-9,CASSRLPSYEQYF
once,15,TRBJ1-1,TRBV7-6,CASSLEHSMNTEAFF
.,14,TRBJ2-4,TRBV29-1,CSVTSLLAKNIQYF
.,15,TRBJ2-7,TRBV4-1,CASSQGSTGAYEQYF
.,11,.,TRBV29-1,CSVSEGYEQYF
.,15,TRBJ2-5,TRBV5-1,CASSTTLREGETQYF
.,15,TRBJ2-3,TRBV10-3,CAIRGVSGGTDTQYF
once,11,TRBJ2-7,TRBV5-1,CASSQNYEQYF
once,18,TRBJ2-1,TRBV19,CASSIGLAGGLFRNEQFF
.,14,TRBJ2-1,TRBV5-6,CASSLASSYNEQFF
.,15,TRBJ1-4,TRBV6-1,CASSQGGQGNEKLFF
.,13,TRBJ2-2,TRBV7-2,CASSLAFRGELFF
.,15,TRBJ2-1,TRBV11-3,CASSPSGGAYNEQFF
.,12,TRBJ2-7,TRBV5-7,CASSLIRGGQYF
.,14,TRBJ2-7,TRBV7-8,CASSFSGQVSEQYF
.,13,TRBJ2-3,TRBV5-4,CASSLPGTDTQYF
.,17,TRBJ2-3,TRBV4-2,CASSQASQTSSHGTQYF
.,13,TRBJ1-5,TRBV27,CASSPDRVGPQHF
.,18,TRBJ1-6,TRBV27,CASSSHRALSSYNSPLHF
.,12,TRBJ1-2,TRBV6-1,CSAGTGNYGYTF
.,15,TRBJ1-1,TRBV5-1,CASSSRASTAKEAFF
.,14,TRBJ2-3,TRBV5-1,CASSLPGQSQTQYF
few,15,TRBJ2-5,TRBV13,CASSLGRGRQETQYF
.,13,TRBJ2-1,TRBV4-1,CASSQQGYNEQFF
.,16,TRBJ1-5,TRBV6-1,CASSAGQGVGNQPQHF
.,18,TRBJ2-3,TRBV4-2,CASSQDPPGGHGADTQYF
.,15,TRBJ2-5,TRBV7-2,CASSLGVWGRETQYF
once,15,TRBJ2-1,TRBV11-2,CASSPDRVNWNEQFF
.,16,TRBJ1-1,TRBV7-9,CASSLNNRDLYFEAFF
.,15,TRBJ2-2,TRBV6-5,CASTRGRANTGELFF
.,14,TRBJ2-3,TRBV9,CASSSLRIADTQYF
few,13,TRBJ2-7,TRBV6-5,CASSPDSTNEQYF
.,17,TRBJ2-1,TRBV4-2,CASSLRLAGGYYNEQFF
.,16,TRBJ1-2,TRBV21-1,CASSTRQGRESYGYTF
.,17,TRBJ2-6,TRBV15,CATGGLAGTSGANVLTF
.,17,TRBJ1-2,TRBV9,CASSVSRDRGENYGYTF
.,15,TRBJ1-5,TRBV19,CASSISQGWGQPQHF
.,14,TRBJ2-3,TRBV6-1,CASSAGGRTDTQYF
.,15,TRBJ2-7,TRBV11-2,CASSLVARGESEQYF
.,16,TRBJ2-1,TRBV5-1,CASSVGTSVFYNEQFF
.,18,TRBJ2-7,TRBV2,CASSEVQAGGLLNYEQYF
.,16,TRBJ1-2,TRBV27,CASSLGWRPSNYGYTF
few,14,TRBJ1-5,TRBV9,CASSVGGLNQPQHF
.,15,TRBJ1-1,TRBV6-5,CASSYSAGVNTEAFF
.,17,TRBJ2-5,TRBV7-2,CASSLGRLAGGKETQYF
.,15,TRBJ2-5,TRBV5-1,CASSLVASGAETQYF
.,13,TRBJ2-7,TRBV29-1,CSVGPGNIYEQYF
.,16,TRBJ1-3,TRBV7-9,CASTQSGLLSGNTIYF